Each of the 26 T cell receptor beta chains below was sequenced from the same sample in a study of sequential checkpoint blockade in melanoma. Treatment indicated: randomized to nivolumab then ipilimumab (arm A) or the reverse (arm B). Produced via immunoSEQ multiplex PCR; TCRdb's table is partial and in-frame only. This table has 2,000 to 2,500 clones, roughly a fifth appearing once. Source: tumor tissue (inferred from file names), taken from a patient given nivolumab and ipilimumab in sequence. The receptors stem from a human donor with melanoma.

By sample share, this clone is medium-sized. The chain combines TRBV9 with TRBJ1-6; the D is unclear. Germline values: CDR1 SGDLS, CDR2 YYNGEE. The CDR3 is made up of 15 amino acids. Trimming took 5 bases from V and 0 from J, leaving 9 bases between them. CDR3 amino acids: CASRRITSYNSPLHF. As DNA, the CDR3 is TGTGCCAGCAGGCGGATAACCTCCTATAATTCACCCCTCCACTTT.

This clone came up a few times. The rearrangement joins TRBV30 to TRBJ2-4, with TRBD2 as a possible D gene (5 bases). The CDR3 runs to 16 residues. V lost 5 bases and J lost 0, with 17 bases in between. The germline gives CDR1 GTSNPN, CDR2 SVGIG (reference sequence). CDR3 bases: TGTGCCTGGTCCGTTGGAGGAAAACTAGCCAAAAACATTCAGTACTTC. Translated: CAWSVGGKLAKNIQYF.

This chain uses TRBV5-1 with TRBJ1-3; 11 positions agree with TRBD1. Trimming at V came to 4 bases and at J to 4 bases, leaving 4 bases not matched to a gene. This CDR3 has 15 residues. Germline V gives CDR1 SGHRS, CDR2 YFSETQ. In DNA, the CDR3 is TGCGCCAGCAGCCAGGACAGGGGGCGCGGAAACACCATATATTTT. Protein sequence: CASSQDRGRGNTIYF. The full variable domain, rest sourced from reference TRBV5-1 and TRBJ1-3, is KAGVTQTPRYLIKTRGQQVTLSCSPISGHRSVSWYQQTPGQGLQFLFEYFSETQRNKGNFPGRFSGRQFSNSRSEMNVSTLELGDSALYLCASSQDRGRGNTIYFGEGSWLTVV.

This clone has more than one count but fewer than ten. This rearrangement joins TRBV30 to TRBJ1-3; TRBD1 might be the D (5 bases). The CDR3 spans 13 residues. Trimming removed 2 bases from V and 0 bases from J, with 5 bases in between. Germline CDR1 reads GTSNPN; CDR2 reads SVGIG (reference sequence). The CDR3 DNA follows: TGTGCCTGGAGTAGGGGCTCTGGAAACACCATATATTTT. It codes for CAWSRGSGNTIYF. The variable domain in full, with the rest retrieved from reference TRBV30 and TRBJ1-3, is SQTIHQWPATLVQPVGSPLSLECTVEGTSNPNLYWYRQAAGRGLQLLFYSVGIGQISSEVPQNLSASRPQDRQFILSSKKLLLSDSGFYLCAWSRGSGNTIYFGEGSWLTVV.

The CDR3 bases are TGTGCCAGCTCACCACCAAGACTAGCGGGGCTCCACAATGAGCAGTTCTTC. Amino acid sequence: CASSPPRLAGLHNEQFF. The chain recombines TRBV18 with TRBJ2-1; 11 nucleotides line up with TRBD2. The CDR3 loop spans 17 amino acids. Germline values: CDR1 KGHSH, CDR2 LQKENI. The junction had 6 bases not matched to a gene; V was cut back by 0 bases and J by 5 bases.

V gene TRBV12-5 combines with J gene TRBJ2-7; a possible D gene is TRBD1 (5 bases). Looked up from germline, CDR1 is LGHNT and CDR2 is FRNRAP. The CDR3 runs 13 residues. V shed 5 bases and J shed 2 bases, with 10 bases lying between them. CDR3 nucleotide sequence: TGTGCTAGTGGTACTCGGACAACCTACGAGCAGTACTTC. This encodes CASGTRTTYEQYF.

In this sample, this clone is medium-sized. CDR3 DNA sequence: TGCGCCAGCAGCCTGACAGCAATGGGTGAAAAACTGTTTTTT. This gives the protein CASSLTAMGEKLFF. The chain combines TRBV4-1 with TRBJ1-4; D possibly corresponds to TRBD1 (5 bases). The length of the CDR3 is 14 residues. CDR1 and CDR2 from the germline V gene are MGHRA and YSYEKL. V dropped 4 bases and J dropped 7 bases, with 13 bases sitting between them.

This clone is classed as large. The chain links TRBV28 to TRBJ1-1; D gene ambiguous. V shed 6 bases and J shed 5 bases, with 16 bases lying between them. There are 14 residues in the CDR3. Germline V gene sequence: CDR1 MDHEN, CDR2 SYDVKM. The CDR3 loop is CASRPERGMTEAFF. The CDR3 bases are TGTGCCAGCAGACCTGAGCGGGGTATGACTGAAGCTTTCTTT.

Many counts were recorded for this clone. The chain joins TRBV11-3 to TRBJ2-3; D uncertain. The CDR3 runs to 14 residues. Trimming shortened V by 3 bases and J by 0 bases, and 7 bases separated the two germline ends. The germline V gene has CDR1 SGHNT and CDR2 YENEEA. CDR3 nucleotides: TGTGCCAGCAGCTTGGGTAGCAGCACAGATACGCAGTATTTT. It encodes CASSLGSSTDTQYF. Full variable domain (rest looked up from reference TRBV11-3 and TRBJ2-3): EAGVVQSPRYKIIEKKQPVAFWCNPISGHNTLYWYLQNLGQGPELLIRYENEEAVDDSQLPKDRFSAERLKGVDSTLKIQPAELGDSAVYLCASSLGSSTDTQYFGPGTRLTVL.

The genes are TRBV15 and TRBJ2-1; 10 nucleotides agree with TRBD1. The V and J ends lost 2 bases and 7 bases, in that order; junction bases with no gene match: 11. The germline V gene encodes CDR1 LNHNV and CDR2 YYDKDF (reference sequence). This CDR3 region has 17 residues. For the CDR3, the DNA is TGTGCCACCAGCAGATCGAAAGGGACAGGGGAAAGAAATGAGCAGTTCTTC. Its translation: CATSRSKGTGERNEQFF.

The chain uses TRBV6-8 and TRBJ2-5; TRBD2 aligns across 10 bases. The V segment lost 5 bases and the J segment 4 bases; nucleotides outside the gene matches: 4. CDR1 and CDR2 (germline): MNHGY, SAAAGT. This CDR3 is 14 amino acids long. DNA of the CDR3: TGTGCCAGCAGTGTTACTAGCGGGGCAGAGACCCAGTACTTC. Amino acid sequence: CASSVTSGAETQYF.

CDR3 region: CSAKDGAYGEKLFF. In nucleotides, the CDR3 is TGCAGCGCCAAGGATGGGGCTTACGGTGAAAAACTGTTTTTT. The V gene is TRBV29-1, the J gene TRBJ1-4; D perhaps matches TRBD1 (5 bases). CDR1 and CDR2 (germline): SQVTM, ANQGSEA. The ends were cut back, 7 bases at V and 7 bases at J, with 19 bases in the middle. The length of the CDR3 is 14 residues.

V usage is TRBV28 and J usage is TRBJ1-2; tentatively, D is TRBD1 (5 bases). V lost 7 bases, J lost 2 bases, and 20 bases lay in between. CDR1 is MDHEN, CDR2 SYDVKM, per germline. The CDR3 contains 16 residues. The CDR3 nucleotides read TGTGCCAGCACATCCCCGTGGGGCCAAACCAACTATGGCTACACCTTC. Translating gives CASTSPWGQTNYGYTF.

V usage is TRBV6-8 and J usage is TRBJ2-1; D is tentatively TRBD1 or TRBD2 (5 bases each). V lost 2 bases and J lost 15, with 29 bases in between. The CDR3 spans 17 residues. Germline V lookup: CDR1 MNHGY, CDR2 SAAAGT. The CDR3 DNA is TGTGCCAGCAGTTACGGGGGTGACGGGAACCATACCCCGGTTCGGTTCTTC. It specifies CASSYGGDGNHTPVRFF.

In its sample, this clone is medium-sized (0.01 to 0.1%). The chain's CDR3 is CASSPQLTWETEAFF. CDR3 DNA: TGTGCCAGCAGCCCCCAACTCACATGGGAGACTGAAGCTTTCTTT. The chain carries TRBV11-3 and TRBJ1-1, with unresolved D. CDR1 and CDR2 (germline): SGHNT, YENEEA. There are 15 residues in the CDR3. V lost 5 bases and J 5 bases, leaving 18 bases between the germline ends.

This chain uses TRBV18 with TRBJ2-4; D not resolved. This CDR3 region has 15 residues. Trimming took 0 bases from V and 0 from J, leaving 6 bases between them. The germline V gene has CDR1 KGHSH and CDR2 LQKENI. This CDR3 is CASSPPSGAKNIQYF. The DNA of the CDR3 is TGTGCCAGCTCACCACCATCGGGAGCCAAAAACATTCAGTACTTC. The full variable domain, its missing parts supplied by reference TRBV18 and TRBJ2-4, is NAGVMQNPRHLVRRRGQEARLRCSPMKGHSHVYWYRQLPEEGLKFMVYLQKENIIDESGMPKERFSAEFPKEGPSILRIQQVVRGDSAAYFCASSPPSGAKNIQYFGAGTRLSVL.

In its sample, this clone is medium-sized. CDR3 amino acids: CASSLGSTRRANEQYF. CDR3 in DNA: TGTGCCAGCAGCTTAGGTTCGACCAGACGGGCCAACGAGCAGTACTTC. V gene TRBV11-3 combines with J gene TRBJ2-7; no clear D gene. CDR1 and CDR2 (germline): SGHNT, YENEEA. V lost 1 base to trimming and J lost 5 bases, with 18 bases between them. The CDR3 consists of 16 residues. The full variable domain, rest sourced from reference TRBV11-3 and TRBJ2-7, is EAGVVQSPRYKIIEKKQPVAFWCNPISGHNTLYWYLQNLGQGPELLIRYENEEAVDDSQLPKDRFSAERLKGVDSTLKIQPAELGDSAVYLCASSLGSTRRANEQYFGPGTRLTVT.

This clone is categorized as medium-sized. This rearrangement joins TRBV11-3 to TRBJ1-1; 9 bases match TRBD1. CDR3 length: 16 residues. The V gene end was trimmed by 1 base and the J gene end by 2 bases; junction bases not matched to a gene: 5. Germline V lookup: CDR1 SGHNT, CDR2 YENEEA. The CDR3, as DNA: TGTGCCAGCAGCTTAGGCCTGGGACAGGGTAACACTGAAGCTTTCTTT. Its translation is CASSLGLGQGNTEAFF.

The chain carries TRBV1 and TRBJ2-2; the DNA was not used to check the table's D call, TRBD2. TRBV1 corresponds to a pseudogene. The CDR3 contains 16 residues. The CDR3 DNA reads as TGCACCAGCAGCCAAGAGGCGGGGGGGCCCTCCGGGGAGCTGTTTTTT. Protein sequence: CTSSQEAGGPSGELFF.

By share of the sample, this clone is medium-sized. This chain connects TRBV12-2 to TRBJ2-1; TRBD1 is the table's D call, not checked against the DNA. TRBV12-2 is described as a pseudogene. The CDR3 covers 16 residues. CDR3 bases: TGTGCAAGTCGCCACGAACGGGACAACCTCTACAATGAGCAGTTCTTC. Its protein product is CASRHERDNLYNEQFF.

This clone turned up a few times. This rearrangement joins TRBV15 to TRBJ2-7, with D perhaps TRBD1 (5 bases). Germline loops: CDR1 LNHNV, CDR2 YYDKDF (reference sequence). There are 15 residues in the CDR3. V was cut by 0 bases and J by 0 bases, with 9 bases left in between. The CDR3: CATSREQGASYEQYF. CDR3 bases: TGTGCCACCAGCAGAGAGCAGGGCGCCTCCTACGAGCAGTACTTC.

The chain's CDR3 is CASSLRPSSNEKLFF. The DNA of the CDR3 is TGTGCCAGCAGCCTAAGACCCAGCAGTAATGAAAAACTGTTTTTT. The J gene is TRBJ1-4, the V gene TRBV9; D gene unclear. V shed 4 bases and J shed 4 bases, with 14 bases lying between them. CDR1 SGDLS and CDR2 YYNGEE come from the germline V gene. The CDR3 is 15 residues long.

This clone has a count of ten or more. This sequence joins TRBV11-3 and TRBJ1-2; TRBD1 aligns across 11 bases. This CDR3 comprises 15 residues. V was pared by 3 bases and J by 3 bases, with 3 bases of the junction left unmatched. Germline V gene lookup returns CDR1 SGHNT and CDR2 YENEEA. DNA for the CDR3: TGTGCCAGCAGCTTGGGGACAGGGGGAGACTATGGCTACACCTTC. Its translation: CASSLGTGGDYGYTF.

Judged by abundance, this clone is medium-sized. The chain is built from TRBV12-2 and TRBJ1-1. TRBV12-2 is an annotated pseudogene. The CDR3 covers 15 residues. The CDR3, as DNA: TGTGCCACCAACACACCATGGGGTAAGGACACTGAAGCTTTCTTT. It codes for CATNTPWGKDTEAFF.

The chain joins TRBV19 to TRBJ1-4, with D perhaps matching TRBD1 (6 bases). This CDR3 spans 13 amino acids. CDR1 LNHDA and CDR2 SQIVND come from the germline V gene (reference sequence). The ends were cut back, 6 bases at V and 8 bases at J, with 13 bases in the middle. The CDR3 bases are TGTGCCAGTAGCCTACAGGGAGCCGAAAAACTGTTTTTT. Its protein product is CASSLQGAEKLFF. Combining the CDR3 with reference TRBV19 and TRBJ1-4 gives the whole variable domain DGGITQSPKYLFRKEGQNVTLSCEQNLNHDAMYWYRQDPGQGLRLIYYSQIVNDFQKGDIAEGYSVSREKKESFPLTVTSAQKNPTAFYLCASSLQGAEKLFFGSGTQLSVL.

This clone has a count of ten or more. CDR3 DNA sequence: TGTGCCAGCAGCATAGGCGGGCAGGGACAAAGCTATGGCTACACCTTC. This codes for CASSIGGQGQSYGYTF. This sequence joins TRBV11-3 and TRBJ1-2; D is perhaps TRBD1 (6 bases). The V gene lost 5 bases and the J gene lost 4 bases, with 20 bases spanning the gap. The CDR3 loop spans 16 amino acids. The germline V gene has CDR1 SGHNT and CDR2 YENEEA.